This T cell receptor (beta chain) was identified in a study of graft-versus-host responses after intestinal transplantation (dated by TCRdb to 2020 to 2022). General notes on the study: Recipients received multivisceral, liver-intestinal, or isolated intestinal transplants. Anti-thymocyte globulin induction was given to all recipients, followed by maintenance tacrolimus and steroids for approximately 3 years. After intestinal transplantation, graft-versus-host and host-versus-graft alloreactive T cell clones were followed in the graft, circulation and bone marrow using bulk TCR-beta CDR3 sequencing. Alloreactive clones were identified by sequencing pre-transplant mixed lymphocyte reaction products and comparing them with unstimulated pre-transplant donor and recipient T cells. The cohort enrolled around 25 intestinal transplant recipients including one retransplant, and a few patients lacking pretransplant specimens were excluded. Donor T cell macrochimerism was defined as a peak of at least 4% donor T cells among recipient peripheral blood mononuclear cells. Rather than going through the commercial service, samples from a few later patients were sequenced in-house on an Illumina MiSeq and processed with MiXCR. Study-wide conclusions, independent of this receptor: Early after transplant, declines in HvG clones were associated with peak levels of circulating GvH clones. GvH clones were detected in recipient bone marrow, and some of these GvH clones were observed earlier in ileal mucosa or blood, consistent with an intestinal mucosal origin. The conclusions were limited by the relatively low number and heterogeneity of the intestinal transplant patients. In patients with donor T cell macrochimerism, the allografts had high GvH to HvG T cell clonal ratios.

Germline trimming amounts to 2 bases on V and 4 bases on J, with 0 as the count of junction bases outside the gene matches. The CDR3, from cysteine to phenylalanine, totals 14 residues. The retained sequence is limited to the CDR3, 42 bases, with the frame set at the first base. CDR1 SEHNR and CDR2 FQNEAQ were looked up in the germline V gene (reference sequence). The library relied on the immunoSEQ multiplex PCR assay. In most patients, genomic DNA was isolated using the Qiagen DNeasy Blood and Tissue Kit and sent frozen to Adaptive Biotechnologies for TCR sequencing. For most patients, high-throughput TCR-beta CDR3 sequencing of genomic DNA was performed by Adaptive Biotechnologies. Turning to the authors' computational methods: Adaptive's ImmunoSEQ software supplied the TCR sequencing data for 15 to 20 patients, while MiXCR and VDJtools were used to process three other patients. To correct CD4 versus CD8 sorting errors, sequences present in both subsets at a frequency ratio below 5:1 were removed. CDR3 nucleotide sequences shared between donor and recipient were removed because their origin could not be assigned. To be classed as alloreactive, a clone needed at least 2-fold expansion over unstimulated cells and a minimum CFSE-low frequency of 0.002% (template counts) or 0.001% (read counts). Mappable clones were those detected in sequenced pre-transplant spleen, lymph node, or MLR CFSE-low populations of the donor or recipient. Cumulative frequency of alloreactive clones was calculated as a percentage of all sequences weighted by copy number. What TCRdb holds here is the immuneACCESS table cut down to in-frame rearrangements. Part of the clones is not present; checked against another copy, under half of the missing clones reflect an unresolved V gene, and the others are unexplained. The V and J calls and clone size were taken over from that table, and D and trimming were inferred from the DNA. This sample gives more than 90,000 clones in total; approximately 92% of them show up just once. Together, the top ten hold roughly 0.5% of the sample.

What this sample's time point label stands for: cells obtained before transplantation from donor or recipient. CD3+CD4+ and CD3+CD8+ populations were FACS-sorted from unstimulated pre-transplant donor and recipient cells taken from spleen or lymph nodes. The table lists this clone with a count of one. Its binding antigen is unknown. No much larger clone is present one base from it, and per-base qualities are unavailable. This TCR was recovered from a human donor who received an intestinal transplant. The chain links TRBV7-9 with TRBJ1-4, and 8 junctional nucleotides match TRBD1. The sample here was unstimulated CD8+ T cells sorted from spleen or lymph node cells, taken before intestinal transplant. The sequence in DNA is TGTGCCAGCAGCTTAACAGGGGGTAATGAAAAACTGTTTTTT. The translation is CASSLTGGNEKLFF.